The 9 T cell receptor beta chains reported below all come from one sample, sequenced in a study of early T cells in non-severe SARS-CoV-2 infection. TCRdb called the 5' RACE reads again in MiXCR, with one record for every CDR3 protein. This sample has about 77,000 distinct CDR3 sequences, with approximately 12% found just once. The sample was whole blood, taken at baseline. These TCRs come from an adult who was a healthcare worker with PCR-confirmed SARS-CoV-2 infection or an uninfected control (not recorded which). The donor label of this sample is uncertain.

This clonotype was counted a few times. V gene TRBV13 combines with J gene TRBJ1-2; D is possibly TRBD1 (5 bases). Trimming pared 5 bases from V and 1 base from J, leaving 14 bases between. This CDR3 is 15 amino acids long. In germline, CDR1 is PRHDT, CDR2 FYEKMQ (reference sequence). The CDR3 reads CASSLAGDLNYGYTF. The CDR3 DNA sequence: TGTGCCAGCAGCCTCGCGGGGGACCTTAACTATGGCTACACCTTC.

This clonotype turned up a few times. The chain has TRBV27 and TRBJ2-7; 7 nucleotides match TRBD2. This CDR3 contains 14 residues. With 2 bases clipped from V and 6 bases from J, the junction kept 7 bases outside the gene matches. Germline loops: CDR1 MNHEY, CDR2 SMNVEV (reference sequence). CDR3: CASSLRGTNGEQYF. The CDR3 nucleotides are TGTGCCAGCAGTTTACGGGGGACTAACGGCGAGCAGTACTTC.

This clonotype has a handful of counts. The chain links TRBV7-9 to TRBJ1-1; D remains unclear. Germline values: CDR1 SEHNR, CDR2 FQNEAQ (reference sequence). This CDR3 region has 13 residues. Trimming shortened V by 7 bases and J by 2 bases, and 11 bases separated the two germline ends. The DNA for the CDR3 is TGTGCCAGCAATCCGACAATTAACACTGAAGCTTTCTTT. Protein sequence: CASNPTINTEAFF.

This clonotype was detected many times. The chain has TRBV2 and TRBJ2-1, with TRBD2 matching 7 bases. CDR3 length: 13 residues. V was pared by 5 bases and J by 4 bases, with 2 bases of the junction left unmatched. Per germline, CDR1 SNHLY and CDR2 FYNNEI. Here the CDR3 reads CASSWTSYNEQFF. CDR3 sequence (DNA): TGTGCCAGCAGTTGGACTAGTTACAATGAGCAGTTCTTC.

This clonotype was recorded a few times. This chain uses TRBV7-9 with TRBJ2-3, with 8 bases identical to TRBD1. CDR3 length: 15 amino acids. CDR1 and CDR2 from the germline V gene are SEHNR and FQNEAQ (reference sequence). V was pared by 1 base and J by 5 bases, with 5 bases of the junction left unmatched. CDR3 bases: TGTGCCAGCAGCTTAGGTCAGGGGGCGAAAGATACGCAGTATTTT. Protein: CASSLGQGAKDTQYF. The whole variable domain, filled in from reference TRBV7-9 and TRBJ2-3, reads DTGVSQNPRHKITKRGQNVTFRCDPISEHNRLYWYRQTLGQGPEFLTYFQNEAQLEKSRLLSDRFSAERPKGSFSTLEIQRTEQGDSAMYLCASSLGQGAKDTQYFGPGTRLTVL.

This clonotype was counted at least ten times. This chain links TRBV19 with TRBJ1-2; D is undetermined. CDR1 is LNHDA and CDR2 is SQIVND in the germline V gene (reference sequence). The CDR3 has 13 residues. V lost 5 bases and J lost 0, with 7 bases in between. The chain's CDR3 is CASSSGPNYGYTF. The CDR3 nucleotides are TGTGCCAGTAGTTCGGGCCCTAACTATGGCTACACCTTC.

This clonotype was seen many times. This chain uses TRBV20-1 with TRBJ2-3, with 9 nucleotides matching TRBD1. This CDR3 has 16 residues. The V and J ends lost 3 bases and 0 bases, in that order; junction bases with no gene match: 7. CDR1 and CDR2 from the germline V gene are DFQATT and SNEGSKA (reference sequence). CDR3 bases: TGCAGTGCTAGCATCACAGGGGGCCCTAGCACAGATACGCAGTATTTT. This sequence encodes CSASITGGPSTDTQYF.

This clonotype was recorded many times. The chain joins TRBV6-6 to TRBJ1-6; weak D call: TRBD1 (6 bases). This CDR3 comprises 16 residues. V shed 6 bases and J shed 7 bases, with 19 bases lying between them. Per germline, CDR1 MNHNY and CDR2 SVGAGI (reference sequence). The DNA of the CDR3 is TGTGCCAGCAGGGCTCCGGGGACACCGGTGAATTCACCCCTCCACTTT. Protein product: CASRAPGTPVNSPLHF.

The chain employs TRBV12-3 or TRBV12-4 and TRBJ1-5; the D is unclear. This CDR3 is 13 amino acids long. V shed 5 bases and J shed 0 bases, with 5 bases lying between them. The CDR3 DNA is TGTGCCAGCAGTGGCCATAGCAATCAGCCCCAGCATTTT. Its protein is CASSGHSNQPQHF.